This passage covers 23 T cell receptor beta chains from one sample sequenced in a study of beta chain features in type 1 diabetes (dated 2018 in TCRdb). The library relied on the immunoSEQ multiplex PCR assay. The High Capacity cDNA Reverse Transcription Kit was used to reverse transcribe all of the isolated RNA, meaning that expressed TCRB transcripts were what got sequenced. The immuneACCESS repertoire file appears here via TCRdb, limited to in-frame rearrangements. These files lack a portion of the clones; in checked studies, under half of the deficit traces to unresolved V genes, and the cause of the others is not known. The sample table holds 350,000 or so clones, of which about 18% were seen once. The top ten clonotypes cover around 0.045% of the sample. Sequences were obtained from naive CD4+ T cells from blood. The cell subset or site label, as the study defines it: true naive CD4+ T cells. Every receptor here comes from a young woman in good health.

This clone was seen only a few times. The rearrangement uses TRBV5-6 and TRBJ2-1, with 7 bases that match TRBD1. The ends lost 0 bases at V and 5 bases at J; junction bases unmatched: 2. This CDR3 contains 14 residues. Germline CDR1 and CDR2: SGHDT and YYEEEE. This CDR3 is CASSLEGAHNEQFF. Here the CDR3 DNA reads TGTGCCAGCAGCTTGGAGGGGGCCCACAATGAGCAGTTCTTC.

This clone turned up a few times. The V and J genes are TRBV7-9 and TRBJ1-4; 11 nucleotides match TRBD1. CDR1 is SEHNR and CDR2 is FQNEAQ in the germline V gene (reference sequence). This CDR3 has 15 residues. Losses at the gene ends were 5 bases for V and 6 bases for J; bases not matched to a gene: 5. Here the CDR3 reads CASSPGTGGDEKLFF. The CDR3 DNA follows: TGTGCCAGCAGCCCCGGGACAGGGGGTGATGAAAAACTGTTTTTT.

The gene calls are TRBV7-6 and TRBJ2-7, with D possibly TRBD1 on 7 matching bases. V lost 4 bases and J 4 bases, leaving 17 bases between the germline ends. The CDR3 spans 15 residues. The germline V gene encodes CDR1 SGHVS and CDR2 FNYEAQ. CDR3 protein: CASSSMEGAGYEQYF. In DNA form, the CDR3 reads TGTGCCAGCAGCTCCATGGAGGGGGCGGGATACGAGCAGTACTTC.

This clone was detected only a few times. The chain is built from TRBV29-1 and TRBJ1-2; D is perhaps TRBD1 (5 bases). In germline, CDR1 is SQVTM, CDR2 ANQGSEA. Trimming took 8 bases from V and 2 from J, leaving 12 bases between them. This CDR3 has 12 amino acids. The DNA for the CDR3 is TGCAGCTACAGACGGGGGAACTATGGCTACACCTTC. Amino acid sequence: CSYRRGNYGYTF.

The CDR3 nucleotides are TGTGCCAGCAGGGGGACAGACCAAGAGACCCAGTACTTC. Its translation: CASRGTDQETQYF. The V and J genes are TRBV5-4 and TRBJ2-5; the match to TRBD1 covers 7 bases. CDR1 and CDR2 from the germline V gene are SGHNT and YYREEE (reference sequence). V lost 5 bases and J lost 0; bases outside the gene matches: 1. This CDR3 spans 13 amino acids.

This chain links TRBV18 with TRBJ1-1; the D is unclear. The CDR3 sequence is 13 residues long. Germline V gene sequence: CDR1 KGHSH, CDR2 LQKENI. Trimming shortened V by 4 bases and J by 4 bases, and 10 bases separated the two germline ends. The CDR3 DNA is TGTGCCAGCTCACTCCACAGTCCCACTGAAGCTTTCTTT. This encodes CASSLHSPTEAFF.

This clone showed up just a few times. The junction shows a germline mismatch at one end, possibly a read error. The chain is built from TRBV7-2 and TRBJ2-7; 7 nucleotides match TRBD1. Germline V lookup: CDR1 SGHTA, CDR2 FQGNSA. The CDR3 length is 12 residues. CDR3 in DNA: TGTGCCAGCAGCTTAAACCGGGACAGAGATTCCTTC. Translated, it gives CASSLNRDRDSF.

As DNA, the CDR3 is TGTGCCAGCAGCTTTCACGACAGGACCTCCTACGAGCAGTACTTC. It translates to CASSFHDRTSYEQYF. J is TRBJ2-7 and V is TRBV5-4, with a weak D call TRBD1 (6 bases). V was pared by 2 bases and J by 0 bases, with 12 bases between. The CDR3 extends over 15 amino acids. Per germline, CDR1 SGHNT and CDR2 YYREEE (reference sequence).

This clone occurred a few times. The chain links TRBV5-6 to TRBJ2-3; the D is unclear. The germline V and J ends were trimmed by 1 base and 0 bases, with 6 bases remaining between them. There are 14 residues in the CDR3. The V gene's germline CDR1 is SGHDT and CDR2 YYEEEE. This CDR3 is CASSLSQSTDTQYF. The CDR3, as DNA: TGTGCCAGCAGCTTGAGTCAGAGCACAGATACGCAGTATTTT.

This chain joins TRBV30 and TRBJ2-3; TRBD2 matches 10 bases. The CDR3 covers 16 residues. The ends lost 4 bases at V and 4 bases at J; junction bases unmatched: 11. Germline V gives CDR1 GTSNPN, CDR2 SVGIG (reference sequence). The CDR3 DNA sequence: TGTGCCTGGACGAGCGGGAGGGCCAGTTTCGCAGATACGCAGTATTTT. Residues: CAWTSGRASFADTQYF. The whole variable domain, remainder taken from reference TRBV30 and TRBJ2-3, is SQTIHQWPATLVQPVGSPLSLECTVEGTSNPNLYWYRQAAGRGLQLLFYSVGIGQISSEVPQNLSASRPQDRQFILSSKKLLLSDSGFYLCAWTSGRASFADTQYFGPGTRLTVL.

This clone has more than one count but fewer than ten. The chain carries TRBV5-1 and TRBJ2-7; TRBD1 matches at 8 bases. There are 14 residues in the CDR3. The V segment lost 3 bases and the J segment 5 bases; nucleotides outside the gene matches: 7. Germline loops: CDR1 SGHRS, CDR2 YFSETQ. CDR3 bases: TGCGCCAGCAGCTCTGGGGACAGGCTAGACGAGCAGTACTTC. Its translation: CASSSGDRLDEQYF.

The V and J genes are TRBV4-1 and TRBJ1-5; D gene unclear. Between the trimmed V and J ends, which lost 1 base and 7 bases, there was a span of 11 bases. Per germline, CDR1 MGHRA and CDR2 YSYEKL. CDR3 length: 14 amino acids. Here the CDR3 DNA reads TGCGCCAGCAGCCAAGGCGTAGAGGGACAGCCCCAGCATTTT. Encoded protein: CASSQGVEGQPQHF.

This clone was observed a handful of times. V usage is TRBV18 and J usage is TRBJ1-1; D gene uncertain. Germline CDR1 reads KGHSH; CDR2 reads LQKENI. Between the trimmed V and J ends, which lost 1 base and 4 bases, there was a span of 10 bases. This CDR3 comprises 14 residues. For the CDR3, the DNA is TGTGCCAGCTCACCACGAGTGGGCCCCACTGAAGCTTTCTTT. This gives the protein CASSPRVGPTEAFF.

This clone was picked up a small number of times. The rearrangement links TRBV2 to TRBJ2-3; tentative D call: TRBD2 (5 bases). The CDR3 runs 14 residues. Deletions cut 3 bases from V and 6 bases from J, with 13 bases between. The germline V gene has CDR1 SNHLY and CDR2 FYNNEI. The chain's CDR3 is CASSEALPGDTQYF. The DNA for the CDR3 is TGTGCCAGCAGTGAGGCCCTCCCGGGGGATACGCAGTATTTT. Full variable domain (rest looked up from reference TRBV2 and TRBJ2-3): EPEVTQTPSHQVTQMGQEVILRCVPISNHLYFYWYRQILGQKVEFLVSFYNNEISEKSEIFDDQFSVERPDGSNFTLKIRSTKLEDSAMYFCASSEALPGDTQYFGPGTRLTVL.

This sequence joins TRBV2 and TRBJ1-5, with D perhaps TRBD1 (5 bases). The V gene's germline CDR1 is SNHLY and CDR2 FYNNEI. The V end lost 8 bases, the J end lost 3 bases, and 20 bases lay between the germline ends. The CDR3 has 16 amino acids. The CDR3 nucleotides read TGTGCCAGCGGGGTCCAAGGGGACTGGATCAATCAGCCCCAGCATTTT. Protein: CASGVQGDWINQPQHF. Full variable domain (outside the CDR3, taken from reference TRBV2 and TRBJ1-5): EPEVTQTPSHQVTQMGQEVILRCVPISNHLYFYWYRQILGQKVEFLVSFYNNEISEKSEIFDDQFSVERPDGSNFTLKIRSTKLEDSAMYFCASGVQGDWINQPQHFGDGTRLSIL.

This clone came up a few times. J is TRBJ2-7 and V is TRBV11-2, with TRBD2 matching 8 bases. From germline, CDR1 is SGHAT and CDR2 FQNNGV. The V segment lost 5 bases and the J segment 4 bases; nucleotides outside the gene matches: 7. There are 14 residues in the CDR3. This CDR3 is CASSPGRAGYEQYF. The CDR3 coding sequence is TGTGCCAGCAGCCCCGGGAGGGCAGGATACGAGCAGTACTTC.

V usage is TRBV29-1 and J usage is TRBJ2-5; D is undetermined. This CDR3 is 11 amino acids long. The V and J ends lost 3 bases and 5 bases respectively, with 7 bases between them. Germline V gives CDR1 SQVTM, CDR2 ANQGSEA. The CDR3 DNA reads as TGCAGCGTTGACGGAGTGGAGACCCAGTACTTC. This translates into CSVDGVETQYF.

This clone was observed a few times. The J gene is TRBJ2-5, the V gene TRBV5-1; 10 bases line up with TRBD2. With V trimmed by 4 bases and J by 1 base, 4 bases remained unmatched. The CDR3 runs 15 residues. Germline CDR1 is SGHRS and CDR2 is YFSETQ. CDR3 in DNA: TGCGCCAGCAGCGGCGGGACTAGCGTCCAAGAGACCCAGTACTTC. Translated, it gives CASSGGTSVQETQYF.

This rearrangement joins TRBV11-2 to TRBJ2-3, with 9 bases matching TRBD2. The trim removed 5 bases at V and 4 bases at J, leaving 4 bases unmatched. The CDR3 has 14 residues. CDR1 SGHAT and CDR2 FQNNGV come from the germline V gene. The CDR3 DNA sequence: TGTGCCAGCAGCGTGCGACTAGCGGCAGATACGCAGTATTTT. The encoded protein is CASSVRLAADTQYF.

CDR3 DNA sequence: TGTGCCAGCAGCGCGGTGATCTCCTACGAGCAGTACTTC. It yields the protein CASSAVISYEQYF. The V gene is TRBV7-2, the J gene TRBJ2-7; D remains ambiguous. Trimming removed 5 bases from V and 0 bases from J, with 8 bases in between. This CDR3 contains 13 residues. Germline CDR1 reads SGHTA; CDR2 reads FQGNSA.

Written as DNA, the CDR3 is TGCGCCAGCAGCTTGGCGGGGACACCATCGGCGAATACGCAGTATTTT. It is translated as CASSLAGTPSANTQYF. The chain has TRBV5-1 and TRBJ2-3; the D gene is possibly TRBD1 (6 bases). Trimming pared 0 bases from V and 7 bases from J, leaving 18 bases between. The CDR3 is made up of 16 amino acids. The V gene's germline CDR1 is SGHRS and CDR2 YFSETQ.

V gene TRBV7-8 combines with J gene TRBJ2-7, with D maybe TRBD1 (5 bases). CDR1 is SGHVS and CDR2 is FQNEAQ in the germline V gene. The V gene lost 4 bases and the J gene lost 4 bases, with 14 bases spanning the gap. This CDR3 is built from 14 residues. CDR3 in amino acids: CASSSGQREYEQYF. In DNA, the CDR3 is TGTGCCAGCAGCTCCGGACAAAGGGAATACGAGCAGTACTTC.

The chain links TRBV27 to TRBJ2-2, with a possible D match to TRBD2 (6 bases). Deletions cut 2 bases from V and 7 bases from J, with 8 bases between. CDR1 is MNHEY and CDR2 is SMNVEV in the germline V gene (reference sequence). The CDR3 sequence is 13 residues long. The CDR3 bases are TGTGCCAGCAGTTTACGGGGGTACGGGGAGCTGTTTTTT. As protein: CASSLRGYGELFF.